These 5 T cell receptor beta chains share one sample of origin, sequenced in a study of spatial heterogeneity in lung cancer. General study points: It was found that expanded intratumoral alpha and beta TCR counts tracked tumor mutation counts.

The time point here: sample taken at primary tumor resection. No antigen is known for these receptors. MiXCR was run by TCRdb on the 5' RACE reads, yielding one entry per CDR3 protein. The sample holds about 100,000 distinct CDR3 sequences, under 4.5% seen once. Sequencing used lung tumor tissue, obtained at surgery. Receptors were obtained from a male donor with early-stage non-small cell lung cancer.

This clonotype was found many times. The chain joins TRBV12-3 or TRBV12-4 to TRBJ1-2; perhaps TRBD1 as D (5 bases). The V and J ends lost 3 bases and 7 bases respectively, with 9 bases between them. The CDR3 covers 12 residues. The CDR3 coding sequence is TGTGCCAGCAGTTTCAGAGGGACTGGCTACACCTTC. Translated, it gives CASSFRGTGYTF.

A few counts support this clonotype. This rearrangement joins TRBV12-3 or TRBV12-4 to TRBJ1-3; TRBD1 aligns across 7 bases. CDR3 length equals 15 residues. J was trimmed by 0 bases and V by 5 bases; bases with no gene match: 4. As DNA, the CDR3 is TGTGCCAGCAGTCGGACAGGTTCCTCTGGAAACACCATATATTTT. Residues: CASSRTGSSGNTIYF.

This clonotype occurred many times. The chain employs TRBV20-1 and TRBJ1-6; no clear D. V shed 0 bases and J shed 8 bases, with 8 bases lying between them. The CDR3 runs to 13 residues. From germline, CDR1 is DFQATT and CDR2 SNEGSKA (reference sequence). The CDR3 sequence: CSARDYRDSPLHF. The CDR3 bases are TGCAGTGCTAGAGATTATCGGGATTCACCCCTCCACTTT.

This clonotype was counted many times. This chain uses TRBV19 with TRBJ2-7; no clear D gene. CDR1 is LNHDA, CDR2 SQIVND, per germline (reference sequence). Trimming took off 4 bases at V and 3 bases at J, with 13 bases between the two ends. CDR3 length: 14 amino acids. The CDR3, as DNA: TGTGCCAGTAGTAGGTCAGCTGAAAACTACGAGCAGTACTTC. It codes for CASSRSAENYEQYF. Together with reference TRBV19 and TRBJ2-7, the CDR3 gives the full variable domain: DGGITQSPKYLFRKEGQNVTLSCEQNLNHDAMYWYRQDPGQGLRLIYYSQIVNDFQKGDIAEGYSVSREKKESFPLTVTSAQKNPTAFYLCASSRSAENYEQYFGPGTRLTVT.

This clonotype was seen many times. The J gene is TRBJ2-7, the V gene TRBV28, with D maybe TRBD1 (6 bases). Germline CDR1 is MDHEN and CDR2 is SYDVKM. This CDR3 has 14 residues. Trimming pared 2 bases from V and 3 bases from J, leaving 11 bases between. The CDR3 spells CASSLEQGGYEQYF. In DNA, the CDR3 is TGTGCCAGCAGTTTAGAACAGGGCGGCTACGAGCAGTACTTC.